A selection of T cell receptor beta chains follows, all from one sample in a study of T-cell memory formation after mild COVID-19. From the 5' RACE reads, TCRdb called clonotypes with MiXCR, one entry per CDR3 protein. The sample has hundreds of thousands of distinct CDR3 sequences, around a sixth seen once. Sequencing was done on a sample of PBMCs or a T cell subset sorted from them (not recorded which). These receptor sequences come from an adult woman who had mild COVID-19 (a few samples of this study predate the infection). Cell type and time point are not known. Each CDR3 is given with its conserved first and last residue. The D gene is left open where the match is weak. Rows may omit the clone size; those that give it use once, few, many or a size class.

v_gene: TRBV7-9
d_gene: NA
len: 12
j_gene: TRBJ1-1
abundance: few
CDR3aa: CASSHVGPEAFF
CDR3nt: TGTGCCAGCAGCCACGTGGGGCCTGAAGCTTTCTTT

v_gene: TRBV3-1
d_gene: TRBD2
len: 12
j_gene: TRBJ2-1
abundance: few
CDR3aa: CASSQATSRSFF
CDR3nt: TGTGCCAGCAGCCAAGCGACTAGCAGATCGTTCTTC

v_gene: TRBV7-9
d_gene: NA
len: 16
j_gene: TRBJ1-1
abundance: NA
CDR3aa: CASSLVGVGENTEAFF
CDR3nt: TGTGCCAGCAGCTTAGTGGGGGTTGGGGAGAACACTGAAGCTTTCTTT

v_gene: TRBV3-1
d_gene: NA
len: 13
j_gene: TRBJ1-6
abundance: NA
CDR3aa: CASSQESFSPLHF
CDR3nt: TGTGCCAGCAGCCAGGAATCCTTTTCACCCCTCCACTTT

v_gene: TRBV12-3/TRBV12-4
d_gene: NA
len: 15
j_gene: TRBJ1-5
abundance: many
CDR3aa: CASSLSGGSNQPQHF
CDR3nt: TGTGCCAGCAGTTTAAGTGGGGGTAGCAATCAGCCCCAGCATTTT

v_gene: TRBV7-2
d_gene: TRBD2
len: 15
j_gene: TRBJ2-2
abundance: few
CDR3aa: CASSPQVGGSGELFF
CDR3nt: TGTGCCAGCAGCCCGCAGGTCGGGGGGTCCGGGGAGCTGTTTTTT

v_gene: TRBV5-1
d_gene: TRBD1
len: 15
j_gene: TRBJ2-5
abundance: NA
CDR3aa: CASTGTGERVETQYF
CDR3nt: TGCGCCAGCACGGGGACAGGAGAACGTGTAGAGACCCAGTACTTC

v_gene: TRBV6-6
d_gene: TRBD2
len: 15
j_gene: TRBJ2-3
abundance: few
CDR3aa: CASNDGGGVTDTQYF
CDR3nt: TGTGCCAGCAACGACGGCGGGGGGGTTACAGATACGCAGTATTTT

v_gene: TRBV5-1
d_gene: TRBD1
len: 14
j_gene: TRBJ1-1
abundance: NA
CDR3aa: CASRRDSAGGEAFF
CDR3nt: TGCGCCAGCAGGCGGGACAGTGCAGGGGGTGAAGCTTTCTTT

v_gene: TRBV12-3/TRBV12-4
d_gene: NA
len: 15
j_gene: TRBJ2-5
abundance: NA
CDR3aa: CASSSEMATRETQYF
CDR3nt: TGTGCCAGCAGTTCAGAAATGGCTACTCGCGAGACCCAGTACTTC

v_gene: TRBV5-5
d_gene: NA
len: 14
j_gene: TRBJ2-1
abundance: many
CDR3aa: CASSPASVTNEQFF
CDR3nt: TGTGCCAGCAGCCCCGCGTCGGTAACCAATGAGCAGTTCTTC

v_gene: TRBV4-2
d_gene: TRBD1
len: 15
j_gene: TRBJ2-1
abundance: NA
CDR3aa: CASSPDRGRSNEQFF
CDR3nt: TGTGCCAGCAGCCCGGACAGGGGGCGATCCAATGAGCAGTTCTTC

v_gene: TRBV6-2/TRBV6-3
d_gene: TRBD1
len: 15
j_gene: TRBJ2-1
abundance: NA
CDR3aa: CASRNDRAPYNEQFF
CDR3nt: TGTGCCAGCAGGAACGACAGGGCCCCCTACAATGAGCAGTTCTTC

v_gene: TRBV29-1
d_gene: NA
len: 13
j_gene: TRBJ1-2
abundance: NA
CDR3aa: CSVDPAGEYGYTF
CDR3nt: TGCAGCGTTGACCCGGCAGGGGAGTATGGCTACACCTTC

v_gene: TRBV20-1
d_gene: NA
len: 15
j_gene: TRBJ1-5
abundance: NA
CDR3aa: CSARVAGGRNQPQHF
CDR3nt: TGCAGTGCTAGAGTGGCGGGAGGGCGCAATCAGCCCCAGCATTTT

v_gene: TRBV5-6
d_gene: NA
len: 17
j_gene: TRBJ1-4
abundance: few
CDR3aa: CASSLFLGTATNEKLFF
CDR3nt: TGTGCCAGCAGCTTGTTTTTGGGCACTGCAACTAATGAAAAACTGTTTTTT

v_gene: TRBV4-1
d_gene: NA
len: 17
j_gene: TRBJ2-7
abundance: few
CDR3aa: CASSQGKGSQSSYEQYF
CDR3nt: TGCGCCAGCAGCCAAGGGAAGGGGTCCCAGAGCTCCTACGAGCAGTACTTC

v_gene: TRBV7-6
d_gene: TRBD2
len: 19
j_gene: TRBJ2-3
abundance: NA
CDR3aa: CASSSRATSGVDSTDTQYF
CDR3nt: TGTGCCAGCAGCTCCAGAGCGACTAGCGGGGTAGATAGCACAGATACGCAGTATTTT

v_gene: TRBV5-6
d_gene: NA
len: 14
j_gene: TRBJ1-3
abundance: NA
CDR3aa: CASSLGFYGNTIYF
CDR3nt: TGTGCCAGCAGCTTAGGATTTTATGGAAACACCATATATTTT

v_gene: TRBV7-9
d_gene: NA
len: 15
j_gene: TRBJ1-2
abundance: NA
CDR3aa: CASSSTGTPIYGYTF
CDR3nt: TGTGCCAGCAGCTCGACAGGAACCCCCATCTATGGCTACACCTTC

v_gene: TRBV7-9
d_gene: TRBD2
len: 14
j_gene: TRBJ2-1
abundance: NA
CDR3aa: CASGRLAGNNEQFF
CDR3nt: TGTGCCAGTGGCAGGCTAGCGGGGAACAATGAGCAGTTCTTC

v_gene: TRBV5-6
d_gene: NA
len: 13
j_gene: TRBJ1-2
abundance: NA
CDR3aa: CASSWDGVGGYTF
CDR3nt: TGTGCCAGCAGCTGGGACGGGGTAGGTGGCTACACCTTC

v_gene: TRBV2
d_gene: NA
len: 13
j_gene: TRBJ1-1
abundance: NA
CDR3aa: CASSEYEDTEAFF
CDR3nt: TGTGCCAGCAGTGAATATGAGGACACTGAAGCTTTCTTT

v_gene: TRBV18
d_gene: NA
len: 15
j_gene: TRBJ1-2
abundance: NA
CDR3aa: CASSPPRGRVGGYTF
CDR3nt: TGTGCCAGCTCACCACCGAGGGGAAGAGTGGGTGGCTACACCTTC

v_gene: TRBV4-1
d_gene: TRBD1
len: 13
j_gene: TRBJ1-1
abundance: NA
CDR3aa: CASSHDRVLEAFF
CDR3nt: TGCGCCAGCAGCCACGACAGGGTGCTTGAAGCTTTCTTT

v_gene: TRBV2
d_gene: NA
len: 14
j_gene: TRBJ1-4
abundance: few
CDR3aa: CASSVGTTNEKLFF
CDR3nt: TGTGCCAGCAGCGTGGGGACAACTAATGAAAAACTGTTTTTT

v_gene: TRBV4-3
d_gene: NA
len: 13
j_gene: TRBJ2-1
abundance: NA
CDR3aa: CASSQGIWGEQFF
CDR3nt: TGCGCCAGCAGCCAAGGAATTTGGGGGGAGCAGTTCTTC

v_gene: TRBV5-6
d_gene: NA
len: 14
j_gene: TRBJ2-2
abundance: few
CDR3aa: CASSYQTWPGELFF
CDR3nt: TGTGCCAGCAGCTACCAGACATGGCCCGGGGAGCTGTTTTTT

v_gene: TRBV7-3
d_gene: NA
len: 15
j_gene: TRBJ1-2
abundance: few
CDR3aa: CASSLPSARTDGYTF
CDR3nt: TGTGCCAGCAGTTTACCCTCAGCCAGGACGGATGGCTACACCTTC

v_gene: TRBV7-6
d_gene: TRBD1
len: 15
j_gene: TRBJ2-7
abundance: NA
CDR3aa: CASSASGTGSDEQYF
CDR3nt: TGTGCCAGCAGCGCTTCCGGGACAGGGAGCGACGAGCAGTACTTC

v_gene: TRBV7-2
d_gene: NA
len: 15
j_gene: TRBJ2-1
abundance: few
CDR3aa: CASKLSRLQNNEQFF
CDR3nt: TGTGCCAGCAAGCTTAGCCGCTTGCAAAACAATGAGCAGTTCTTC

v_gene: TRBV28
d_gene: NA
len: 16
j_gene: TRBJ1-5
abundance: NA
CDR3aa: CASSLWGSPRGQPQHF
CDR3nt: TGTGCCAGCAGTTTGTGGGGTAGTCCCAGGGGTCAGCCCCAGCATTTT

v_gene: TRBV19
d_gene: TRBD2
len: 14
j_gene: TRBJ2-7
abundance: NA
CDR3aa: CASSTGTSGNEQYF
CDR3nt: TGTGCCAGTAGTACCGGGACTAGCGGGAACGAGCAGTACTTC

v_gene: TRBV25-1
d_gene: NA
len: 12
j_gene: TRBJ2-2
abundance: NA
CDR3aa: CASSELIGELFF
CDR3nt: TGTGCCAGCAGTGAATTAATCGGGGAGCTGTTTTTT

v_gene: TRBV6-6
d_gene: TRBD2
len: 17
j_gene: TRBJ2-1
abundance: NA
CDR3aa: CASSYPGRSGRANEQFF
CDR3nt: TGTGCCAGCAGTTACCCGGGTCGTAGCGGGAGGGCCAATGAGCAGTTCTTC

v_gene: TRBV5-6
d_gene: TRBD1
len: 13
j_gene: TRBJ2-7
abundance: few
CDR3aa: CASSSSGGGEQYF
CDR3nt: TGTGCCAGCAGCTCCTCAGGGGGCGGCGAGCAGTACTTC

v_gene: TRBV18
d_gene: NA
len: 14
j_gene: TRBJ1-6
abundance: NA
CDR3aa: CASSPARQNSPLHF
CDR3nt: TGTGCCAGCTCACCAGCTAGACAGAATTCACCCCTCCACTTT

v_gene: TRBV24-1
d_gene: NA
len: 14
j_gene: TRBJ2-2
abundance: NA
CDR3aa: CATSDLTGTRELFF
CDR3nt: TGTGCCACCAGTGATTTAACCGGGACGAGAGAGCTGTTTTTT

v_gene: TRBV28
d_gene: NA
len: 12
j_gene: TRBJ1-1
abundance: NA
CDR3aa: CASSPGAGWAFF
CDR3nt: TGTGCCAGCAGTCCCGGGGCAGGGTGGGCTTTCTTT

v_gene: TRBV7-6
d_gene: TRBD2
len: 15
j_gene: TRBJ2-7
abundance: NA
CDR3aa: CASSPEGLAGAEQYF
CDR3nt: TGTGCCAGCAGCCCAGAGGGACTAGCGGGAGCCGAGCAGTACTTC

v_gene: TRBV6-6
d_gene: TRBD1
len: 15
j_gene: TRBJ1-6
abundance: NA
CDR3aa: CASSLTDRGGSPLHF
CDR3nt: TGTGCCAGCAGTCTTACCGACAGGGGGGGCTCACCCCTCCACTTT

v_gene: TRBV11-3
d_gene: NA
len: 14
j_gene: TRBJ2-1
abundance: few
CDR3aa: CASSQRQTYNEQFF
CDR3nt: TGTGCCAGCAGTCAGCGACAGACCTACAATGAGCAGTTCTTC

v_gene: TRBV20-1
d_gene: TRBD2
len: 14
j_gene: TRBJ2-5
abundance: many
CDR3aa: CSARPLAGQETQYF
CDR3nt: TGCAGTGCTAGGCCTCTAGCGGGACAAGAGACCCAGTACTTC

v_gene: TRBV7-9
d_gene: NA
len: 15
j_gene: TRBJ2-2
abundance: few
CDR3aa: CASSLRTARTGELFF
CDR3nt: TGTGCCAGCAGCTTACGGACAGCGAGGACCGGGGAGCTGTTTTTT

v_gene: TRBV7-7
d_gene: NA
len: 14
j_gene: TRBJ2-1
abundance: few
CDR3aa: CASSWGAGVGEQFF
CDR3nt: TGTGCCAGCAGCTGGGGGGCCGGGGTTGGGGAGCAGTTCTTC

v_gene: TRBV9
d_gene: NA
len: 14
j_gene: TRBJ2-2
abundance: many
CDR3aa: CASSVDGDTGELFF
CDR3nt: TGTGCCAGCAGCGTAGATGGGGACACCGGGGAGCTGTTTTTT

v_gene: TRBV5-5
d_gene: NA
len: 12
j_gene: TRBJ2-1
abundance: NA
CDR3aa: CASSLELLGQFF
CDR3nt: TGTGCCAGCAGCTTGGAACTGCTCGGGCAGTTCTTC

v_gene: TRBV5-1
d_gene: TRBD2
len: 16
j_gene: TRBJ2-1
abundance: NA
CDR3aa: CASSWGELAGLNEQFF
CDR3nt: TGCGCCAGCAGCTGGGGGGAGCTAGCGGGGCTTAATGAGCAGTTCTTC

v_gene: TRBV7-8
d_gene: NA
len: 13
j_gene: TRBJ2-1
abundance: NA
CDR3aa: CASSLEGDNEQFF
CDR3nt: TGTGCCAGCAGCTTAGAGGGGGACAATGAGCAGTTCTTC

v_gene: TRBV29-1
d_gene: NA
len: 13
j_gene: TRBJ1-2
abundance: few
CDR3aa: CSVELPGSYGYTF
CDR3nt: TGCAGCGTTGAACTCCCGGGATCCTATGGCTACACCTTC

v_gene: TRBV7-2
d_gene: NA
len: 15
j_gene: TRBJ2-4
abundance: NA
CDR3aa: CASSLELVAKNIQYF
CDR3nt: TGTGCCAGCAGCTTAGAGTTGGTAGCCAAAAACATTCAGTACTTC